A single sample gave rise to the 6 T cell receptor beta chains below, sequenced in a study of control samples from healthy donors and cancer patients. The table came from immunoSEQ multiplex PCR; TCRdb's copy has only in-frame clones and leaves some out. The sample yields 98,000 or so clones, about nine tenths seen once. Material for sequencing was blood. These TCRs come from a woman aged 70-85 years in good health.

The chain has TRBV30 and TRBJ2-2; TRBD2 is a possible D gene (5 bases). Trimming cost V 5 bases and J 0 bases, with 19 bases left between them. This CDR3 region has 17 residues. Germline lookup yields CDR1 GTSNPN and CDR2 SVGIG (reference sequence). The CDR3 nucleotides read TGTGCCTGGGGAGAAAAGAGGGAAGGGTCGAACACCGGGGAGCTGTTTTTT. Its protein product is CAWGEKREGSNTGELFF.

CDR3 residues: CSASSGRSYNEQFF. The CDR3 DNA reads as TGCAGTGCGAGTAGCGGGAGATCCTACAATGAGCAGTTCTTC. V is TRBV20-1 and J is TRBJ2-1; TRBD2 agrees at 9 bases. The trim removed 6 bases at V and 1 base at J, leaving 4 bases unmatched. The CDR3 is 14 amino acids. The V gene's germline CDR1 is DFQATT and CDR2 SNEGSKA (reference sequence).

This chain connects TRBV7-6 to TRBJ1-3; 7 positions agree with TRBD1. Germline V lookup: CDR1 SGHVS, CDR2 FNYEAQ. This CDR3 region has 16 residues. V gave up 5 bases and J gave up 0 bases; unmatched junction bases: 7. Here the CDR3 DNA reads TGTGCCAGCAGCGTCGGGACAGCCAGCTCTGGAAACACCATATATTTT. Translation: CASSVGTASSGNTIYF.

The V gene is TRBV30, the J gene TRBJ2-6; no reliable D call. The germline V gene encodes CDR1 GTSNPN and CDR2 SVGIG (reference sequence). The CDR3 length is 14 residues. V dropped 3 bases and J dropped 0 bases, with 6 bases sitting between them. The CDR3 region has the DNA TGTGCCTGGAGCGTGACCTCTGGGGCCAACGTCCTGACTTTC. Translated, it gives CAWSVTSGANVLTF.

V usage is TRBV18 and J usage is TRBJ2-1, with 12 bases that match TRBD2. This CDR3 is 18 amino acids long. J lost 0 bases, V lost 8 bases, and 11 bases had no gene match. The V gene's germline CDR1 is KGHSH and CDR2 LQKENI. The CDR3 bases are TGTGCCAGCATCGCGGGGCTAGCGGGGGGGAGCTCCTACAATGAGCAGTTCTTC. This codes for CASIAGLAGGSSYNEQFF.

CDR3 DNA sequence: TGCGCCAGCAGCTTAGGGGGAATGGGCACTGAAGCTTTCTTT. Residues: CASSLGGMGTEAFF. The chain employs TRBV5-1 and TRBJ1-1; possibly TRBD1 for D (6 bases). The CDR3 extends over 14 amino acids. Germline CDR1 SGHRS, CDR2 YFSETQ. The V end lost 2 bases, the J end lost 4 bases, and 12 bases lay between the germline ends.